This TCR beta chain came from a study of T cells after yellow fever vaccination. As for the study in general: When fractions had low cell numbers, they were prepared with SMART-Seq v4 Ultra Low Input. Findings and limits, study-wide: Post-booster repertoires contained most primary-vaccination clones again (about 96% CD4, around 88% CD8). A weaker secondary response peaked on day 5, the primary on day 15.

This clonotype appeared many times. Its target is not known. The study made its TCR cDNA through 5'RACE template switching. That step introduced a universal primer site along with UMIs. MiXCR was run by TCRdb on the 5' RACE reads, yielding one entry per CDR3 protein. The sample records about 260,000 distinct CDR3 sequences, 3.6% being singletons. The specimen was PBMCs, collected 15 days after the yellow fever booster vaccination. The sequence derives from a man aged 18 to 35 who received the YFV17D yellow fever vaccine.

DNA of the CDR3: TGCAGCGTTAGGCGGGACACAGGAACGAACACTGAAGCTTTCTTT. Encoded protein: CSVRRDTGTNTEAFF. J is TRBJ1-1 and V is TRBV29-1, with D perhaps matching TRBD1 (6 bases). Germline V gene lookup returns CDR1 SQVTM and CDR2 ANQGSEA. The CDR3 is 15 residues long. The V end was cut by 5 bases, the J end by 1 base, with 17 bases between. Variable domain in full (rest from reference TRBV29-1 and TRBJ1-1): SAVISQKPSRDICQRGTSLTIQCQVDSQVTMMFWYRQQPGQSLTLIATANQGSEATYESGFVIDKFPISRPNLTFSTLTVSNMSPEDSSIYLCSVRRDTGTNTEAFFGQGTRLTVV.